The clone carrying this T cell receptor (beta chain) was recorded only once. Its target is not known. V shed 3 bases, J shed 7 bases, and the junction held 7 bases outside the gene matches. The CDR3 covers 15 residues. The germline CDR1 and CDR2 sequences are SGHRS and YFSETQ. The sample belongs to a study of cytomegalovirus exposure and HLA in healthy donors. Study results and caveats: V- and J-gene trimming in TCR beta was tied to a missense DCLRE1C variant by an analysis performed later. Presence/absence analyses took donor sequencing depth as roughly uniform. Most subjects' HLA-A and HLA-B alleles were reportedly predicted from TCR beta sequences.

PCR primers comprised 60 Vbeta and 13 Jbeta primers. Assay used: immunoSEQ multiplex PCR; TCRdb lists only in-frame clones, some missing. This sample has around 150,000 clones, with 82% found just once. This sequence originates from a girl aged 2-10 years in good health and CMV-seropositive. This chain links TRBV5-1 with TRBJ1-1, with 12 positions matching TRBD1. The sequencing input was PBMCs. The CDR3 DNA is TGCGCCAGCAGCTCGACCGGGACAGGGGGCAGTGAAGCTTTCTTT. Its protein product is CASSSTGTGGSEAFF.